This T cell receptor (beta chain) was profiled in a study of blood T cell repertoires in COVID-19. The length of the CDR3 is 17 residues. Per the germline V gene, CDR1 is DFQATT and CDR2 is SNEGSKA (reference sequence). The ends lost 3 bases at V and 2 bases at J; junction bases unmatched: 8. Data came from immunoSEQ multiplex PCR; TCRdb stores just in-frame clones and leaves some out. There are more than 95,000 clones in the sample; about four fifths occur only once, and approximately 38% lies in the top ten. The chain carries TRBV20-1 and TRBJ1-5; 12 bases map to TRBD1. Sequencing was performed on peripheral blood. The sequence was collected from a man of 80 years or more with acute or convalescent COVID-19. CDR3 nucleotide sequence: TGCAGTGCTAGTGGGGACAGGGGGCGAGTTGGCAATCAGCCCCAGCATTTT. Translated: CSASGDRGRVGNQPQHF.